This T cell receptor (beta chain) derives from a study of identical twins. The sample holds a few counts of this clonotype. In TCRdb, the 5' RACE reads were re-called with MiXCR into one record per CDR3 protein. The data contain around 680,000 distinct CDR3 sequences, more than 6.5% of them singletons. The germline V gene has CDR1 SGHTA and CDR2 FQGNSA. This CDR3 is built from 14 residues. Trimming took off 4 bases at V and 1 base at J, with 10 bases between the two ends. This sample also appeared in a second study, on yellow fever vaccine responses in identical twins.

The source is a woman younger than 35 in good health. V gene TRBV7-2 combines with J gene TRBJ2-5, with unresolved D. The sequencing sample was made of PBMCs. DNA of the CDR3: TGTGCCAGCAGCTCCCCGCCGTCCCAAGAGACCCAGTACTTC. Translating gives CASSSPPSQETQYF.